These T cell receptor beta chains were read from a single sample in a study of T cells after yellow fever vaccination. Using its own MiXCR run on the 5' RACE reads, TCRdb lists one record per CDR3 protein. The sample records under 550,000 distinct CDR3 sequences, 21% being singletons. Sequenced material: PBMCs, taken approximately 22 days after the first yellow fever vaccination. Receptors were obtained from a man aged 18 to 35 who received the YFV17D yellow fever vaccine. Both conserved end residues are part of each CDR3. Fields, in order: clone size, J gene, D gene, V gene, CDR3 DNA, CDR3 protein. A D gene is named only where the DNA matches it firmly. Not every row has a clone size; where given, it reads once, few, many or a size class.

>.|TRBJ2-5|TRBD2|TRBV28
TGTGCCAGCGGGACGGGGCTAGCGGGGGGGCAGCAAGAGACCCAGTACTTC
CASGTGLAGGQQETQYF
>.|TRBJ2-3|.|TRBV12-3/TRBV12-4
TGTGCCAGCAGTGACCCTGGGGGGTTAGGTCCAGATACGCAGTATTTT
CASSDPGGLGPDTQYF
>few|TRBJ2-7|.|TRBV18
TGTGCCAGCTCACCCTCTAAGGAAAAGAGCTCCTACGAGCAGTACTTC
CASSPSKEKSSYEQYF
>few|TRBJ1-6|.|TRBV6-5
TGTGCCAGCAGTTTCCTGTATAATTCACCCCTCCACTTT
CASSFLYNSPLHF
>.|TRBJ1-5|.|TRBV7-8
TGTGCCAGCAGCCCGATCGACAGAGGCAAGGGGCAGCCCCAGCATTTT
CASSPIDRGKGQPQHF
>.|TRBJ2-1|TRBD2|TRBV29-1
TGCAGCGTTGTGAGGACTAGCGTACCCCATGAGCAGTTCTTC
CSVVRTSVPHEQFF
>.|TRBJ2-3|.|TRBV6-1
TGTGCCAGCAGTGGCCTCTTCAGGTCAGATACGCAGTATTTT
CASSGLFRSDTQYF
>few|TRBJ2-6|.|TRBV4-1
TGCGCCAGCAGCCTAGAAGACTCTGGGGCCAACGTCCTGACTTTC
CASSLEDSGANVLTF
>.|TRBJ1-1|.|TRBV5-1
TGCGCCAGCAGCTCAACCGGAGGAAACACTGAAGCTTTCTTT
CASSSTGGNTEAFF
>.|TRBJ2-3|.|TRBV18
TGTGCCAGCTCACCTTTCCCCAATTCCCCAGATACGCAGTATTTT
CASSPFPNSPDTQYF
>few|TRBJ1-5|.|TRBV5-1
TGCGCCAGCAGCTTCCGCAGCAATCAGCCCCAGCATTTT
CASSFRSNQPQHF
>.|TRBJ2-1|.|TRBV29-1
TGCAGCGGTAGTAGTCAGGGCTTTCGCAATGAGCAGTTCTTC
CSGSSQGFRNEQFF
>few|TRBJ1-5|.|TRBV12-3/TRBV12-4
TGTGCCAGCAGTTCGGAGACAGGTCAGCCCCAGCATTTT
CASSSETGQPQHF
>few|TRBJ2-1|.|TRBV6-2/TRBV6-3
TGTGCCAGTGGGACTTCCAGAGGACACAATGAGCAGTTCTTC
CASGTSRGHNEQFF
>.|TRBJ2-2|TRBD2|TRBV19
TGTGCCAGTACCCTTACTAGCGGGGGGACCGGGGAGCTGTTTTTT
CASTLTSGGTGELFF
>few|TRBJ1-1|TRBD1|TRBV9
TGTGCCAGCACAGGGGGCCTCAGGGGTGAAGCTTTCTTT
CASTGGLRGEAFF
>few|TRBJ1-2|.|TRBV5-1
TGCGCCAGCAGCTTGGGGGACGGAACTAACTATGGCTACACCTTC
CASSLGDGTNYGYTF
>.|TRBJ2-2|.|TRBV7-9
TGTGCCAGCAGCCCCGACGGGGTAGGGACCGGGGAGCTGTTTTTT
CASSPDGVGTGELFF
>.|TRBJ2-5|.|TRBV20-1
TGCAGTGCCCCGGGACTCACAACCATCAGAAAAGAGACCCAGTACTTC
CSAPGLTTIRKETQYF
>.|TRBJ1-3|TRBD1|TRBV2
TGTGCCAGCAGTTTCGACAGGGGCAGGGACACCATATATTTT
CASSFDRGRDTIYF
>few|TRBJ2-5|.|TRBV11-2
TGTGCCAGCAGCTTAAACGGGGGGCCTAGTGAGACCCAGTACTTC
CASSLNGGPSETQYF